Presented here are 9 T cell receptor beta chains from one specimen sequenced in a study of graft-versus-host responses after intestinal transplantation. Sequencing was performed with immunoSEQ multiplex PCR; in TCRdb, only in-frame clones are kept and a portion is missing. The sample has some 13,000 clones, roughly 30% seen once; the top ten hold around 5.7%. Sequencing used alloreactive CD4+ T cells from a mixed lymphocyte reaction culture, obtained before intestinal transplant. The subset was: CFSE-low proliferating T cells sorted from roughly six-day pre-transplant mixed lymphocyte reaction (GvH or HvG direction). The origin of the receptors is a human patient who received an intestinal transplant.

The sample holds a few counts of this clone. The chain employs TRBV5-1 and TRBJ2-1; TRBD2 is a possible D gene (6 bases). Trimming removed 4 bases at V and 4 bases at J, with 15 bases between. CDR1 is SGHRS, CDR2 YFSETQ, per germline. The CDR3 consists of 15 residues. The CDR3 bases are TGCGCCAGCAGCCCCCCCCGAGGGAGGTACAATGAGCAGTTCTTC. Its protein product is CASSPPRGRYNEQFF.

V and J are TRBV5-6 and TRBJ2-3; D is unresolved. The CDR3 sequence is 14 residues long. Trimming shortened V by 5 bases and J by 6 bases, and 16 bases separated the two germline ends. Looked up from germline, CDR1 is SGHDT and CDR2 is YYEEEE. This CDR3 reads CASSQTSPHDTQYF. The CDR3 nucleotides read TGTGCCAGCAGTCAGACTTCCCCCCATGATACGCAGTATTTT. Full variable domain (missing parts from reference TRBV5-6 and TRBJ2-3): DAGVTQSPTHLIKTRGQQVTLRCSPKSGHDTVSWYQQALGQGPQFIFQYYEEEERQRGNFPDRFSGHQFPNYSSELNVNALLLGDSALYLCASSQTSPHDTQYFGPGTRLTVL.

The chain couples TRBV5-6 to TRBJ2-5, with 7 bases fitting TRBD2. V trimming: 3 bases; J trimming: 5 bases; junction bases outside the gene matches: 7. This CDR3 region has 14 residues. Germline V gene sequence: CDR1 SGHDT, CDR2 YYEEEE. The CDR3: CASSSGGQWETQYF. The CDR3, as DNA: TGTGCCAGCAGCTCGGGGGGTCAGTGGGAGACCCAGTACTTC.

This rearrangement joins TRBV28 to TRBJ2-3, with D unresolved. The CDR3 consists of 13 residues. CDR1 is MDHEN and CDR2 is SYDVKM in the germline V gene. V was clipped by 8 bases and J by 0 bases, with 9 bases between them. In DNA form, the CDR3 reads TGTGCCAGCTCTCAGCCTAGCACAGATACGCAGTATTTT. Translated: CASSQPSTDTQYF.

J is TRBJ2-7 and V is TRBV7-6, with 9 bases fitting TRBD2. CDR1 is SGHVS, CDR2 FNYEAQ, per germline. CDR3 length: 15 residues. The J segment lost 2 bases and the V segment lost 5 bases, leaving 7 bases of the junction unmatched. The CDR3 DNA follows: TGTGCCAGCAGCCCCACTAGCGGGCCCACCTACGAGCAGTACTTC. It codes for CASSPTSGPTYEQYF.

There are a few counts of this clone. The chain carries TRBV2 and TRBJ2-7; D is possibly TRBD1 (7 bases). CDR1 is SNHLY and CDR2 is FYNNEI in the germline V gene. This CDR3 is 18 amino acids long. V lost 4 bases and J 5 bases, leaving 27 bases between the germline ends. For the CDR3, the DNA is TGTGCCAGCAGTGGAATAACCGGTATCAGGGGGGTCAAGAACGAGCAGTACTTC. Its translation: CASSGITGIRGVKNEQYF.

The rearrangement links TRBV6-6 to TRBJ2-7; D gene uncertain. Germline CDR1 reads MNHNY; CDR2 reads SVGAGI (reference sequence). This CDR3 has 14 amino acids. V was shortened by 0 bases and J by 0 bases, with 6 bases between the two germline ends. The CDR3 here is CASSYSSYSYEQYF. The CDR3 DNA follows: TGTGCCAGCAGTTACTCATCCTACTCCTACGAGCAGTACTTC.

In this sample, this clone turned up a few times. The chain uses TRBV19 and TRBJ1-3; no definite D call. This CDR3 contains 14 residues. CDR1 LNHDA and CDR2 SQIVND come from the germline V gene (reference sequence). Between the trimmed V and J ends, which lost 6 bases and 2 bases, there was a span of 11 bases. In DNA form, the CDR3 reads TGTGCCAGTAGGATTCGGGGAACTGGAAACACCATATATTTT. Translating it yields CASRIRGTGNTIYF.

This chain uses TRBV5-1 with TRBJ2-3; TRBD2 might be the D (6 bases). Germline V gene sequence: CDR1 SGHRS, CDR2 YFSETQ. V shed 6 bases and J shed 0 bases, with 14 bases lying between them. There are 15 residues in the CDR3. The CDR3 nucleotides are TGCGCCAGCACTCTGAGGCGGGGAAGCACAGATACGCAGTATTTT. Translation gives CASTLRRGSTDTQYF.